This TCR beta chain was recorded in a study of blood T cell repertoires in COVID-19. This table comes from immunoSEQ multiplex PCR, and its TCRdb copy is limited to in-frame clones, with some not included. This sample has a few hundred thousand clones, with approximately 88% found just once. From germline, CDR1 is MNHEY and CDR2 SVGEGT. This CDR3 is 18 amino acids long. The J segment lost 0 bases and the V segment lost 2 bases, leaving 10 bases of the junction unmatched. This receptor was taken from a woman aged 40 to 49 with acute COVID-19. The sample was PBMCs or T cells enriched from blood (not recorded which). The chain combines TRBV6-2 or TRBV6-3 with TRBJ1-1; 9 bases are shared with TRBD1. The CDR3 region has the DNA TGTGCCAGCAGTTACGAAGGGACAGGGCATCGTATGAACACTGAAGCTTTCTTT. It codes for CASSYEGTGHRMNTEAFF.